The 9 T cell receptor beta chains below were found in one sample sequenced in a study of T cells in Graves' hyperthyroidism and ophthalmopathy. Amplified TCR beta CDR3 regions derived from RNA transcripts. A first-round RT-PCR of the TCR CDR3 used the HTBI primer set. MiXCR, run by TCRdb on the multiplex PCR reads, gives a single entry per CDR3 protein. The sample lists about 610,000 distinct CDR3 sequences, roughly 14% occurring once. The sequenced sample was blood. These receptors were taken from a woman between 40 and 55 years old with Graves' ophthalmopathy.

This clonotype showed up just a few times. The CDR3 sequence is CAWSEELAGVTGELFF. CDR3 nucleotides: TGTGCCTGGAGTGAAGAGCTAGCGGGAGTAACCGGGGAGCTGTTTTTT. V gene TRBV30 combines with J gene TRBJ2-2; TRBD2 agrees at 10 bases. Germline trimming cut 1 base from V and 5 bases from J; bases unmatched to any gene: 7. There are 16 residues in the CDR3. The germline CDR1 and CDR2 sequences are GTSNPN and SVGIG (reference sequence).

The chain links TRBV5-5 to TRBJ1-2; 10 bases fit TRBD1. Trimming cost V 4 bases and J 6 bases; bases outside gene matches: 6. Germline loops: CDR1 SGHKS, CDR2 YYEKEE (reference sequence). The CDR3 has 14 residues. The DNA for the CDR3 is TGTGCCAGCAGCCACGGGACAGGGGAACATGGCTACACCTTC. Protein sequence: CASSHGTGEHGYTF.

This clonotype was seen a few times. V is TRBV11-1 and J is TRBJ1-2, with 7 bases lining up with TRBD1. J lost 3 bases, V lost 3 bases, and 16 bases had no gene match. The CDR3 consists of 18 residues. The germline V gene encodes CDR1 SGHAT and CDR2 FQDESV (reference sequence). The DNA for the CDR3 is TGTGCCAGCAGCTTTCCCACCGAGGGGGCTGTCGGGGACTATGGCTACACCTTC. Residues: CASSFPTEGAVGDYGYTF.

The V call is TRBV6-5, the J call TRBJ2-5, with TRBD2 as a possible D gene (6 bases). CDR1 is MNHEY, CDR2 SVGAGI, per germline. V lost 4 bases, J lost 4 bases, and 10 bases lay in between. CDR3 size: 13 residues. CDR3: CASSSDGGETQYF. The DNA of the CDR3 is TGTGCCAGCAGTTCGGACGGGGGAGAGACCCAGTACTTC.

This clonotype has a handful of counts. The V call is TRBV13, the J call TRBJ2-7; 8 nucleotides line up with TRBD1. CDR3 size: 17 residues. Germline CDR1 reads PRHDT; CDR2 reads FYEKMQ (reference sequence). V dropped 0 bases and J dropped 3; count of bases not matched to a gene: 10. The CDR3 DNA reads TGTGCCAGCAGCTTAGGCCTATATGGGACAGGAGACTACGAGCAGTACTTC. This sequence encodes CASSLGLYGTGDYEQYF.

The chain uses TRBV20-1 and TRBJ1-5, with a tentative D call TRBD1 (6 bases). The CDR3 runs 15 residues. The V end lost 3 bases, the J end lost 4 bases, and 16 bases lay between the germline ends. Germline CDR1 DFQATT, CDR2 SNEGSKA (reference sequence). CDR3 sequence reads: CSARPRWDMNQPQHF. Written as DNA, the CDR3 is TGCAGTGCTAGGCCCCGGTGGGACATGAATCAGCCCCAGCATTTT.

This clonotype was counted ten times or more. The chain is built from TRBV28 and TRBJ2-7, with D perhaps matching TRBD1 (6 bases). CDR1 MDHEN and CDR2 SYDVKM come from the germline V gene. The CDR3 loop spans 13 amino acids. V dropped 5 bases and J dropped 6 bases, with 14 bases sitting between them. The CDR3 sequence: CASSLGDRSEQYF. DNA of the CDR3: TGTGCCAGCAGTCTCGGCGACAGGTCCGAGCAGTACTTC.

The chain links TRBV6-5 to TRBJ2-7; 8 positions match TRBD2. Germline V gene data show CDR1 as MNHEY and CDR2 as SVGAGI. The CDR3 is made up of 15 amino acids. Trimming at V came to 0 bases and at J to 2 bases, leaving 3 bases not matched to a gene. Here the CDR3 reads CASSYSLAGPYEQYF. The CDR3, as DNA: TGTGCCAGCAGTTACTCCCTAGCGGGCCCCTACGAGCAGTACTTC.

CDR3 sequence (DNA): TGTGCCAGTGGGGCCATCTCTTCCTACGAGCAGTACTTC. Translation gives CASGAISSYEQYF. This rearrangement joins TRBV28 to TRBJ2-7; a possible D gene is TRBD1 (5 bases). There are 13 residues in the CDR3. Trimming removed 9 bases from V and 1 base from J, with 13 bases in between. The germline V gene encodes CDR1 MDHEN and CDR2 SYDVKM. The full variable domain, rest sourced from reference TRBV28 and TRBJ2-7, is DVKVTQSSRYLVKRTGEKVFLECVQDMDHENMFWYRQDPGLGLRLIYFSYDVKMKEKGDIPEGYSVSREKKERFSLILESASTNQTSMYLCASGAISSYEQYFGPGTRLTVT.